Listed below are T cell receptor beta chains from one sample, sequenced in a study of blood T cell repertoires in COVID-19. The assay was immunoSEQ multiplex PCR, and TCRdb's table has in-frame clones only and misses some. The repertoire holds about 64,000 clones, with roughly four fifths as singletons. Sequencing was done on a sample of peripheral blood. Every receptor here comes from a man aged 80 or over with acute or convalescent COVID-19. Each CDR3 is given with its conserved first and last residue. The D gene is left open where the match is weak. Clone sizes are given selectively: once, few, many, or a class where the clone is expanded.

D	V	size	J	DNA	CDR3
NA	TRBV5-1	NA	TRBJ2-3	TGCGCCAGCAGCTTTGGGGCCCGGATCGCCACAGATACGCAGTATTTT	CASSFGARIATDTQYF
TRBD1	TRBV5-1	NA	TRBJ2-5	TGCGCCAGCAGCACCTCCGACAGGGCCAGGGGGACCCAGTACTTC	CASSTSDRARGTQYF
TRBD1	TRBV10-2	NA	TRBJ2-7	TGCGCCAGCACTACAGGGGCCCACGAGCAGTACTTC	CASTTGAHEQYF
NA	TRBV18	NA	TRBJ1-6	TGTGCCAGCTCACCCGAGACAGCTAATTCACCCCTCCACTTT	CASSPETANSPLHF
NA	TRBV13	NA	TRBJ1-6	TGTGCCAGCAGCCATTCGGGTTCACCCCTCCACTTT	CASSHSGSPLHF
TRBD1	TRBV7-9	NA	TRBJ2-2	TGTGCCAGCAGTCTACCGGGACAGGGGGCTTACACCGGGGAGCTGTTTTTT	CASSLPGQGAYTGELFF
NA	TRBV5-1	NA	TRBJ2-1	TGCGCCAGCAGTTTCACGGGGGGCTCCAATGAGCAGTTCTTC	CASSFTGGSNEQFF
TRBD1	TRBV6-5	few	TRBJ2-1	TGTGCCAGCAGCACCGGGACAGGCCGACGATATGAGCAGTTCTTC	CASSTGTGRRYEQFF
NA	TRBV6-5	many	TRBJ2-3	TGTGCCAGCAACCGAGATAGCACAGATACGCAGTATTTT	CASNRDSTDTQYF
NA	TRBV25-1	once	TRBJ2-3	TGTGCCAGCAGTGGATTGACAGTAGCAGATACGCAGTATTTT	CASSGLTVADTQYF
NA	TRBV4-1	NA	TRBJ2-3	TGCGCCAGCAGCCAGGGACATTACACAGATACGCAGTATTTT	CASSQGHYTDTQYF
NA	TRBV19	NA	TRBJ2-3	TGTGCCAGTAGTATCGGACAGAGACGTACGCAGTATTTT	CASSIGQRRTQYF
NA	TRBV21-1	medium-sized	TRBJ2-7	TGTGCCAGCAGCAGTGACAGGGGTTCTACCTACGAGCAGTACTTC	CASSSDRGSTYEQYF
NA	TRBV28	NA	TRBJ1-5	TGTGCCGTAAGGGGGAGCAATCAGCCCCAGCATTTT	CAVRGSNQPQHF
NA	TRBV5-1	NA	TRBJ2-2	TGCGCCAGCAGGACCCGGCGGACCGGGGAGCTGTTTTTT	CASRTRRTGELFF
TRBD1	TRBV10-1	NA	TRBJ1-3	TGCGCCAGTTTTGGTGGGACAGCGGCCCATGGAAACACCATATATTTT	CASFGGTAAHGNTIYF
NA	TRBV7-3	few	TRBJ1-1	TGTGCCAGCAGATTTACAGAGAACACTGAAGCTTTCTTT	CASRFTENTEAFF
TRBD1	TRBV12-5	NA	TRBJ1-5	TGTGCTAGTGGTTTGGGTTCGGACAGGGGGCTTGGACAGCCCCAGCATTTT	CASGLGSDRGLGQPQHF
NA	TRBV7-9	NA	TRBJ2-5	TGTGCCAGCAGCGTCCAGGGGATTGAGACCCAGTACTTC	CASSVQGIETQYF
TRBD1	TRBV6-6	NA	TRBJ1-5	TGTGCCAGCAGTCACAACCCTGGACAGGGGAGTCAGCCCCAGCATTTT	CASSHNPGQGSQPQHF
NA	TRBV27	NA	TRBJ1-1	TGTGCCAGCACCGAGAGGAGGGGTATAACTGAAGCTTTCTTT	CASTERRGITEAFF
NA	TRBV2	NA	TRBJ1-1	TGTGCCAGCAGTGAAAGGGGTGGCAGGACGACGATGAACACTGAAGCTTTCTTT	CASSERGGRTTMNTEAFF
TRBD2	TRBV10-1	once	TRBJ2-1	TGCGCCAGCAGTGAGCTGCCTAGCGGGGGATACAATGAGCAGTTCTTC	CASSELPSGGYNEQFF
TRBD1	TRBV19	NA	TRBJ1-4	TGTGCCAGTAGTATTCTGGGACAGGCTGCAACTAATGAAAAACTGTTTTTT	CASSILGQAATNEKLFF
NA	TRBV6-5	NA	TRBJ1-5	TGTGCCAGCAGTTACTCGGAGGGTAGGGGGCCCCAGCATTTT	CASSYSEGRGPQHF
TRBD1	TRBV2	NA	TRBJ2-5	TGTGCCAGCAGTGGGAGCAGGGGGGAGACCCAGTACTTC	CASSGSRGETQYF
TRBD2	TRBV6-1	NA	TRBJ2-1	TGTGCCAGCAGTGAAAGGGGAACTAGCGGGCCGTCGCGGAATGAGCAGTTCTTC	CASSERGTSGPSRNEQFF
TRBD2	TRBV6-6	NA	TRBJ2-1	TGTGCCAGCAGTTACTCCAGCGGGGGGCGATCCAATGAGCAGTTCTTC	CASSYSSGGRSNEQFF
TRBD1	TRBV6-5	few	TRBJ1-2	TGTGCCAGCAGTTCCTTCAGGGGGCGCAACTATGGCTACACCTTC	CASSSFRGRNYGYTF
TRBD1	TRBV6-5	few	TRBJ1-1	TGTGCCAGCAGAAAACAGGGGGCCTTGAACACTGAAGCTTTCTTT	CASRKQGALNTEAFF
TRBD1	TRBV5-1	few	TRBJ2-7	TGCGCCAGCAGCCGAGGCCACAGGGACAGTTCCTACGAGCAGTACTTC	CASSRGHRDSSYEQYF
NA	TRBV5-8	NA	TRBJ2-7	TGTGCCAGCAGCTTGGATGGCGGGGCGAGCTCCTACGAGCAGTACTTC	CASSLDGGASSYEQYF